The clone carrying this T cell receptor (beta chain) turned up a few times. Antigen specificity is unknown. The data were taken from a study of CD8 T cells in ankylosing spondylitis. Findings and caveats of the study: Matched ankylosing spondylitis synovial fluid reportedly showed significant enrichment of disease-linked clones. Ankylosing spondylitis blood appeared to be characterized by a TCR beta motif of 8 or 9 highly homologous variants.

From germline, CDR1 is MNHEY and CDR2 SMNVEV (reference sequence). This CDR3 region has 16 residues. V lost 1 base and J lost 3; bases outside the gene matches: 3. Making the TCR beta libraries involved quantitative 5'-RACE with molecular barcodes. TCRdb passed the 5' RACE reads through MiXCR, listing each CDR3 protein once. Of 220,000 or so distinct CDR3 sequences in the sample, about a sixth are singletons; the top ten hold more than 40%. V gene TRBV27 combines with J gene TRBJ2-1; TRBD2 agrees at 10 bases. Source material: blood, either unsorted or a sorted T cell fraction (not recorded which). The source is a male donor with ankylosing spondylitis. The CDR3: CASSLLSSGGYNEQFF. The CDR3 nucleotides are TGTGCCAGCAGTTTATTGTCTAGCGGGGGCTACAATGAGCAGTTCTTC.